This TCR beta chain was captured in a study of T cell responses to AZD1222 COVID-19 vaccine. In the study overall: Doses given second, at about 4 or about 12 weeks, were pooled. General study points: Nearly half of the spike-specific TCRs reportedly recognize variant regions that carry no mutations. Spike was spanned by vaccine-associated CD4 TCRs, with dominance at 160-218 and 743-854.

Trimming cost V 3 bases and J 7 bases, with 12 bases left between them. Germline V CDR1 and CDR2: MNHNS, SASEGT. The CDR3 has 14 amino acids. Concerning this clone itself: Antigen unknown.

Only in-frame clones appear in the TCRdb table, and some are missing; sequencing was by immunoSEQ multiplex PCR. The top ten hold 10% of the sample, which has tens of thousands of clones, more than 75% seen once. This clonotype originated in an adult in good health. This specimen was peripheral blood, taken on day 0 of AZD1222 vaccination. The chain joins TRBV6-1 to TRBJ1-4, with D perhaps matching TRBD1 (6 bases). In DNA, the CDR3 is TGTGCCAGCAGTGATCGAGCAGGGGCTGAAAAACTGTTTTTT. Its protein is CASSDRAGAEKLFF.